This TCR beta chain was identified in a study of T cells in Graves' hyperthyroidism and ophthalmopathy. This clonotype showed up many times. TCR beta CDR3 sequences were amplified from RNA transcripts. First-round RT-PCR targeting the TCR CDR3 was performed with the HTBI primer set. TCRdb re-called the multiplex PCR reads with MiXCR, one entry per CDR3 protein. The data contain a few hundred thousand distinct CDR3 sequences, around 21% of them singletons. Trimming pared 5 bases from V and 2 bases from J, leaving 7 bases between. Germline values: CDR1 LNHNV, CDR2 YYDKDF (reference sequence). The CDR3 is 13 residues long.

The chain is built from TRBV15 and TRBJ1-5; D gene uncertain. Material: blood. The TCR sequence derives from a man younger than 30 with Graves' hyperthyroidism. CDR3: CATSSERNQPQHF. CDR3 coding DNA: TGTGCCACCAGCTCTGAACGCAATCAGCCCCAGCATTTT.